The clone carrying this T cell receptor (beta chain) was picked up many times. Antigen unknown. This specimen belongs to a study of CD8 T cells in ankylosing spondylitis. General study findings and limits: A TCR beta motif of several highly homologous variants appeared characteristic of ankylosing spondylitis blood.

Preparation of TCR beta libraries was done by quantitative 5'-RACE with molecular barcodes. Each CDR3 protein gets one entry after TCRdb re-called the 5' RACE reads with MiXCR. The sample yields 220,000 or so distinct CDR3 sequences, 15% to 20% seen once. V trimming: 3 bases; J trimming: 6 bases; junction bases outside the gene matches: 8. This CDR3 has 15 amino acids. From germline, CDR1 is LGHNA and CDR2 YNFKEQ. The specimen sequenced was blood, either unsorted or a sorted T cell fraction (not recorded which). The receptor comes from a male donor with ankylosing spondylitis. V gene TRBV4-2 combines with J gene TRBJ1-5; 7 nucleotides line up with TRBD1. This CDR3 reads CASSQLQGDIQPQHF. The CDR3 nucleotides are TGTGCCAGCAGCCAGCTCCAGGGGGATATTCAGCCCCAGCATTTT.